A selection of T cell receptor beta chains follows, all from one sample in a study of blood T cells in healthy people across ages. TCRdb independently ran MiXCR on the 5' RACE reads; one entry per CDR3 protein. In the table there are approximately 730,000 distinct CDR3 sequences, about 42% of which are singletons. Material for sequencing was blood. These TCRs come from an older woman in good health. Each CDR3 is given with its conserved first and last residue. D genes are given only for firm matches. Size is stated for part of the rows, as once, few or many counts, or as a class when the clone is expanded.

abundance,len,j_gene,v_gene,d_gene,CDR3nt,CDR3aa
.,15,TRBJ1-6,TRBV11-1,.,TGTGCCAGCAGCTTTGGTGGAGCTACAGATTCACCCCCCCACTTT,CASSFGGATDSPPHF
few,15,TRBJ2-3,TRBV7-3,.,TGTGCCAGCAGCTGGACTTCCCCCGGCACAGATACGCAGTATTTT,CASSWTSPGTDTQYF
.,14,TRBJ2-1,TRBV18,.,TGTGCCAGCTCAGCCCGGGACTCAGAGAATGAGCAGTTCTTC,CASSARDSENEQFF
few,11,TRBJ2-7,TRBV28,.,TGTGCCAGCAGTCCTCTTATAGAGCAGTACTTC,CASSPLIEQYF
.,13,TRBJ2-1,TRBV28,.,TGTGCCAGCAGTTTTACCACCAACAATGAGCAGTTCTTC,CASSFTTNNEQFF
few,13,TRBJ1-5,TRBV3-1,.,TGTGCCAGCAGCCAGCAGAGCAATCAGCCCCAGCATTTT,CASSQQSNQPQHF
few,15,TRBJ1-1,TRBV28,.,TGTGCCAGCAGTCCCCCCACGACCCGGGCCACTGAAGCTTTCTTT,CASSPPTTRATEAFF
few,16,TRBJ2-1,TRBV20-1,TRBD2,TGCAGTGCCACCAACCTCCTAGCGGAGAACTACAATGAGCAGTTCTTC,CSATNLLAENYNEQFF
few,18,TRBJ2-6,TRBV4-3,TRBD1,TGCGCCAGCAGCCAAGATGGGCAGGGGGTCTCTGGGGCCAACGTCCTGACTTTC,CASSQDGQGVSGANVLTF
.,14,TRBJ2-7,TRBV6-2/TRBV6-3,TRBD1,TGTGCCAGCAGTTCGTACAGGGGGGCGGGCGAGCAGTACTTC,CASSSYRGAGEQYF
.,13,TRBJ1-2,TRBV29-1,TRBD1,TGCAGCGTACTCCAGGGGGACGGCTATGGCTACACCTTC,CSVLQGDGYGYTF
.,17,TRBJ2-7,TRBV7-9,TRBD1,TGTGCCAGCAGCTTACTACGTGTGGGACAGGGGTCCTACGAGCAGTACTTC,CASSLLRVGQGSYEQYF
once,15,TRBJ2-5,TRBV20-1,TRBD2,TGCAGTGTTAGTGAGACTAGCGGGAGTTTAGGGACCCAGTACTTC,CSVSETSGSLGTQYF
few,17,TRBJ2-7,TRBV6-5,.,TGTGCCAGCAGTTACTCAAATCGGGGACCTACCTTCTACGAGCAGTACTTC,CASSYSNRGPTFYEQYF
few,18,TRBJ2-3,TRBV3-1,TRBD2,TGTGCCAGCAGCCAAGAAACTCCTAGCGGAAGAAGCACAGATACGCAGTATTTT,CASSQETPSGRSTDTQYF
few,13,TRBJ2-3,TRBV6-5,TRBD2,TGTGCCAGCAGGTTCCTAGCGGGGGAGTGGGAGTATTTT,CASRFLAGEWEYF
.,15,TRBJ2-7,TRBV6-4,.,TGTGCCAGCAGTGACCTTCTGCTACCCGGCGACGAGCAGTACTTC,CASSDLLLPGDEQYF
few,16,TRBJ1-2,TRBV5-1,.,TGCGCCAGCAGCTTGGGCGGACAGCAAGTTGTATATGGCTACACCTTC,CASSLGGQQVVYGYTF
.,14,TRBJ1-5,TRBV5-6,.,TGTGCCAGCAGCTTGGCCGGGAGGGATCAGCCCCAGCATTTT,CASSLAGRDQPQHF
.,13,TRBJ2-1,TRBV3-1,.,TGTGCCAGCAGCGTCACTAGGAGCAATGAGCAGTTCTTC,CASSVTRSNEQFF
many,14,TRBJ2-5,TRBV4-3,.,TGCGCCAGCAGCCAAGATATTCAGCAAGAGACCCAGTACTTC,CASSQDIQQETQYF
.,15,TRBJ2-3,TRBV20-1,.,TGCAGTCCAGGGACGGCGGGGGCTTCTGTGTATACGCAGTATTTT,CSPGTAGASVYTQYF
few,16,TRBJ2-1,TRBV20-1,.,TGCAGTGCTAGAGATTATACTGGCGGAGTCTACAATGAGCAGTTCTTC,CSARDYTGGVYNEQFF
.,14,TRBJ1-2,TRBV28,TRBD1,TGTGCCAGCAGCACTACAGGGGCCCACTATGGCTACACCTTC,CASSTTGAHYGYTF
.,15,TRBJ1-3,TRBV4-3,TRBD1,TGCGCCAGCAGCCAGGGTACAGGGGGTGGAAACACCATATATTTT,CASSQGTGGGNTIYF
.,15,TRBJ2-1,TRBV20-1,.,TGCAGGGCTCTCCTCCGGGAGAGGGCCGTCAATGAGCAGTTCTTC,CRALLRERAVNEQFF
.,15,TRBJ2-5,TRBV15,.,TGTGCCACCAGCAGAGATTCGTACAGGGGGGGGACCCAGTACTTC,CATSRDSYRGGTQYF
few,15,TRBJ2-1,TRBV7-2,TRBD2,TGTGCCAGCAGCTTCCGAGCGGGAGGAGGGAATGAGCAGTTCTTC,CASSFRAGGGNEQFF
few,15,TRBJ2-7,TRBV7-3,TRBD2,TGTGCCAGCAGCACCCAAGCGGGGAGTATAGACGAGCAGTACTTC,CASSTQAGSIDEQYF
few,16,TRBJ2-6,TRBV12-3/TRBV12-4,.,TGTGCCAGCAGTTTAAAGGGCCTTTCTGGGGCCAACGTCCTGACTTTC,CASSLKGLSGANVLTF
once,16,TRBJ2-6,TRBV15,.,TGTGCCACCAGCGGTGGACGGGACCCTGGGGCCAACGTCCTGACTTTC,CATSGGRDPGANVLTF
.,17,TRBJ2-4,TRBV7-2,.,TGTGCCAGCAGCTTCTCCGTGGACGGGCGAGCCAAAAACATTCAGTACTTC,CASSFSVDGRAKNIQYF
.,12,TRBJ2-5,TRBV7-2,TRBD1,TGTGCCAGCAGCTTGAACAGGGGGACCCAGTACTTC,CASSLNRGTQYF
.,15,TRBJ2-1,TRBV20-1,.,TGCAGTGCCCCCGGGGGGCCCGCCACCTACAATGAGCAGTTCTTC,CSAPGGPATYNEQFF
.,14,TRBJ2-1,TRBV5-1,.,TGCGCCAGCAGCTTGGAGGGGTGGAACAATGAGCAGTTCTTC,CASSLEGWNNEQFF
few,14,TRBJ2-7,TRBV6-6,TRBD2,TGTGCCAGTCCGCGACTAGCGGGGGCCTACGAGCAGTACTTC,CASPRLAGAYEQYF
.,14,TRBJ2-5,TRBV4-2,.,TGTGCCAGCAGCCAAGATTTCGTGTCGGAGACCCAGTACTTC,CASSQDFVSETQYF
.,15,TRBJ1-5,TRBV6-5,.,TGTGCCAGCAGATATCAGCAATATAGCAATCAGCCCCAGCATTTT,CASRYQQYSNQPQHF
few,16,TRBJ2-4,TRBV11-2,TRBD2,TGTGCCAGCAGCCTCCGACTAGCGGGAGGAGGAAATGAGCAGTACTTC,CASSLRLAGGGNEQYF
.,15,TRBJ2-3,TRBV20-1,.,TGCAGTGCTCCACCTCCGACTAGGGGGGCAGATACGCAGTATTTT,CSAPPPTRGADTQYF